Listed below are T cell receptor beta chains from one sample, sequenced in a study of blood T cell repertoires in COVID-19. Generated by immunoSEQ multiplex PCR, the TCRdb table keeps only in-frame clones and is missing some. The table lists under 250,000 clones, about 86% of them singletons, with less than 2.5% in the top ten. The sample consisted of peripheral blood. All receptors come from a woman aged 55 to 70 with acute or convalescent COVID-19. Both conserved end residues are part of each CDR3. D genes are given only for firm matches. Some rows have no size entry. The others give once, few or many, or a class for an expanded clone.

CDR3 DNA | CDR3 protein | V gene | D gene | clone size | J gene
TGTGCCAGCAGGGGCCGGAGGGCGGGGGGCCAAGAGACCCAGTACTTC | CASRGRRAGGQETQYF | TRBV2 | TRBD2 | - | TRBJ2-5
TGTGCCAGCAGTTCACCTGGACTAGCGTTTCCCTACGAGCAGTACTTC | CASSSPGLAFPYEQYF | TRBV6-5 | TRBD2 | - | TRBJ2-7
TGTGCCAGCAGCGGGGGACAGGGGCGGGGAACTGAAGCTTTCTTT | CASSGGQGRGTEAFF | TRBV9 | TRBD1 | - | TRBJ1-1
TGTGCCAGTACTCCGAAAAGGGGGGGCGGTTATGGCTACACCTTC | CASTPKRGGGYGYTF | TRBV19 | - | - | TRBJ1-2
TGCAGTGCTAGTCCACTAGCGGGGATTGAGGATACGCAGTATTTT | CSASPLAGIEDTQYF | TRBV20-1 | TRBD2 | - | TRBJ2-3
TGCGCCAGCAGCCCGCGGGCAGGGGATAATTCACCCCTCCACTTT | CASSPRAGDNSPLHF | TRBV5-1 | - | - | TRBJ1-6
TGTGCCAGTAGTACCGGACCGAGGGAGAACACCGGGGAGCTGTTTTTT | CASSTGPRENTGELFF | TRBV19 | - | - | TRBJ2-2
TGTGCCACCAGCAGAGAAACTAGCGGGGGGTTCAAGCAGTTCTTC | CATSRETSGGFKQFF | TRBV15 | TRBD2 | few | TRBJ2-1
TGTGCCAGTGGGGACAGGGCGGGGACCCAGTACTTC | CASGDRAGTQYF | TRBV19 | TRBD1 | - | TRBJ2-5
TGTGCCAGCAGAAAAGATACCGGGGGGCACACCGGGGAGCTGTTTTTT | CASRKDTGGHTGELFF | TRBV7-9 | - | - | TRBJ2-2
TGTGCCAGCAGTAAGCCGACAGCTGGAAACACCATATATTTT | CASSKPTAGNTIYF | TRBV6-6 | - | - | TRBJ1-3
TGTGCCAGCAGCCCCAATATATTAGCGGGGGCAGAGACCCAGTACTTC | CASSPNILAGAETQYF | TRBV11-2 | TRBD2 | - | TRBJ2-5
TGTGCCAGCAGCCAGGAACTAGCGTCCAAGGTTAATGAGCAGTTCTTC | CASSQELASKVNEQFF | TRBV4-2 | TRBD2 | - | TRBJ2-1
TGTGCCAGCAGTTTGGACATGTCAACACAGACCCAGTACTTC | CASSLDMSTQTQYF | TRBV27 | - | once | TRBJ2-5
TGTGCCAGCAGCTTAACGGGAGAGATCGGGACTGAAGCTTTCTTT | CASSLTGEIGTEAFF | TRBV7-3 | - | - | TRBJ1-1
TGTGCCAGCAGTGCGTTGGGGGCCGGGACAGATACGCAGTATTTT | CASSALGAGTDTQYF | TRBV2 | - | - | TRBJ2-3
TGCGCCAGCAGTCAACGGACAGCCAACTATGGCTACACCTTC | CASSQRTANYGYTF | TRBV23-1 | - | - | TRBJ1-2
TGTGCCAGCAGTTATTCGCAAAACGCAGGGCTCGAGCAGTACTTC | CASSYSQNAGLEQYF | TRBV6-5 | - | once | TRBJ2-7
TGTGCCTCCCAAGGGACAAAGAACACCGGGGAGCTGTTTTTT | CASQGTKNTGELFF | TRBV30 | - | - | TRBJ2-2
TGTGCCTGGAGTCGGGACTATCATGCCCAGTACTTC | CAWSRDYHAQYF | TRBV30 | TRBD2 | - | TRBJ2-5
TGTGCCAGCAGCCGGGAGGACAGGGGGCCTTTTGGGCCCCAGCATTTT | CASSREDRGPFGPQHF | TRBV5-5 | TRBD1 | - | TRBJ1-5
TGTGCCAGCAGCTTGGGCCCTCAGGGGGAGTCACCCCTCCACTTT | CASSLGPQGESPLHF | TRBV5-4 | TRBD1 | - | TRBJ1-6
TGTGCCCTCGCATTGGGAGGGGATGCTGAAGCTTTCTTT | CALALGGDAEAFF | TRBV30 | - | - | TRBJ1-1
TGCGCCAGCAGCTTGGACAACAGGGGACTTGGGACCCAGTACTTC | CASSLDNRGLGTQYF | TRBV5-1 | - | - | TRBJ2-5
TGCGCCAGCAGCCCCCGGGACATGGGGTTCCCAAGGCCTGGAAACACCATATATTTT | CASSPRDMGFPRPGNTIYF | TRBV5-1 | - | few | TRBJ1-3
TGTGCCAGCAGCCGGACAGGGTTGGACACCGGGGAGCTGTTTTTT | CASSRTGLDTGELFF | TRBV5-4 | TRBD1 | - | TRBJ2-2
TGTGCCAGCAGCTCCTTCAGTAGCCTAGAGACCCAGTACTTC | CASSSFSSLETQYF | TRBV5-4 | - | - | TRBJ2-5
TGTGCCTGGAATACAGGAAGAATGCGTTCTGGATCACCCCTCCACTTT | CAWNTGRMRSGSPLHF | TRBV5-4 | - | - | TRBJ1-6
TGTGCCAGCAGCTTGTTGCCCGGGACAGGGGATAGTGATGAGCAGTTCTTC | CASSLLPGTGDSDEQFF | TRBV5-6 | TRBD1 | - | TRBJ2-1
TGTGCCAGCAGCCCCGGGACAGGGTCCTACGAGCAGTACTTC | CASSPGTGSYEQYF | TRBV7-9 | TRBD1 | many | TRBJ2-7
TGTGCCTGGAGTCCAGGGAGGGATCAGCCCCAGCATTTT | CAWSPGRDQPQHF | TRBV30 | - | - | TRBJ1-5
TGTGCCAGCAGCTTAAGGCCGCAGGGGGTACCTTTCTTT | CASSLRPQGVPFF | TRBV7-3 | TRBD1 | - | TRBJ1-1
TGTGCCAGCAGAGACCGCGCTAGCGGGGGGAAAGGAAACATTCAGTACTTC | CASRDRASGGKGNIQYF | TRBV2 | TRBD2 | - | TRBJ2-4
TGTGCCAGCAGCCCCGGGACAGGCTACACCTTC | CASSPGTGYTF | TRBV7-8 | - | once | TRBJ1-2
TGTGCCAGCAGGAGACTAGCGGGGGGGGATACGCAGTATTTT | CASRRLAGGDTQYF | TRBV2 | TRBD2 | - | TRBJ2-3
TGTGCCAGCAGTTACAGGGGTGATCAGCCCCAGCATTTT | CASSYRGDQPQHF | TRBV6-2/TRBV6-3 | - | - | TRBJ1-5